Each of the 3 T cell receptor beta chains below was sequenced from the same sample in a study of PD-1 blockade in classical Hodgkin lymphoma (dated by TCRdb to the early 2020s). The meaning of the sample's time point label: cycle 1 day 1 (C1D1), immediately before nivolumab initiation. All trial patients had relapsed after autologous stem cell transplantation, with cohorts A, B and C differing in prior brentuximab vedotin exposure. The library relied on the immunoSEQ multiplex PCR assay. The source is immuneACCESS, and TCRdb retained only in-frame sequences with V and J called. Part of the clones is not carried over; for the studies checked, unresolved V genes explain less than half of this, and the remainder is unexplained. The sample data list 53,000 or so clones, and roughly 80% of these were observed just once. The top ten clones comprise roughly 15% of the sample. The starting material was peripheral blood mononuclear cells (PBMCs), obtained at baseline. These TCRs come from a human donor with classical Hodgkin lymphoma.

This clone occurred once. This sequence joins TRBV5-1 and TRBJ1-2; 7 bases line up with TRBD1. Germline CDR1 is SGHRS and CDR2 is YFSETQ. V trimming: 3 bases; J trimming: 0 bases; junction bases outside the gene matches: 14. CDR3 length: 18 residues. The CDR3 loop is CASSSGTASFSPNYGYTF. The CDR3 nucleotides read TGCGCCAGCAGCTCCGGGACAGCCTCGTTCTCTCCTAACTATGGCTACACCTTC.

CDR3 coding DNA: TGTGCCAGCAGTGAGGGCAGCCGCTACGAGCAGTACGTC. This gives the protein CASSEGSRYEQYV. The chain links TRBV6-1 to TRBJ2-7; no firm D call. The CDR3 is 13 amino acids. CDR1 and CDR2 (germline): MNHNS, SASEGT. Trimming took off 3 bases at V and 3 bases at J, with 9 bases between the two ends.

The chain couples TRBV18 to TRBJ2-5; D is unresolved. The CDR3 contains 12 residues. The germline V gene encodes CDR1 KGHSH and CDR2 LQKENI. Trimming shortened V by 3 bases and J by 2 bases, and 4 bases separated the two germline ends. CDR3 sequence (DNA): TGTGCCAGCTCACCTCGGCAAGAGACCCAGTACTTC. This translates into CASSPRQETQYF. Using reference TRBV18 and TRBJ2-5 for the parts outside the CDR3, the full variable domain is NAGVMQNPRHLVRRRGQEARLRCSPMKGHSHVYWYRQLPEEGLKFMVYLQKENIIDESGMPKERFSAEFPKEGPSILRIQQVVRGDSAAYFCASSPRQETQYFGPGTRLLVL.